This TCR beta chain was recorded in a study of T cells in Graves' hyperthyroidism and ophthalmopathy. General study findings and limits: From stable hyperthyroidism, ophthalmopathy was set apart by a 13 V-J model.

RNA transcripts served as the template for amplifying TCR beta CDR3 regions. Researchers ran a first-round RT-PCR on the TCR CDR3 using the HTBI primer set. MiXCR was run by TCRdb on the multiplex PCR reads, yielding one entry per CDR3 protein. The profile covers hundreds of thousands of distinct CDR3 sequences, with 14% appearing a single time and roughly 10% taken by the ten largest. Uncontrolled infection, other autoimmune disease, pregnancy and lactation each barred patients from inclusion. This clonotype has ten or more counts. The antigen remains unidentified. The CDR3 loop spans 13 amino acids. Germline loops: CDR1 DFQATT, CDR2 SNEGSKA (reference sequence). V was pared by 5 bases and J by 6 bases, with 4 bases of the junction left unmatched.

The sequenced sample was blood. This rearrangement joins TRBV20-1 to TRBJ1-5; TRBD1 matches 10 bases. The TCR originated in a woman aged 18-29 years with Graves' hyperthyroidism. The CDR3 loop is CSAPDRGLQPQHF. DNA for the CDR3: TGCAGTGCTCCAGACAGGGGGCTTCAGCCCCAGCATTTT.